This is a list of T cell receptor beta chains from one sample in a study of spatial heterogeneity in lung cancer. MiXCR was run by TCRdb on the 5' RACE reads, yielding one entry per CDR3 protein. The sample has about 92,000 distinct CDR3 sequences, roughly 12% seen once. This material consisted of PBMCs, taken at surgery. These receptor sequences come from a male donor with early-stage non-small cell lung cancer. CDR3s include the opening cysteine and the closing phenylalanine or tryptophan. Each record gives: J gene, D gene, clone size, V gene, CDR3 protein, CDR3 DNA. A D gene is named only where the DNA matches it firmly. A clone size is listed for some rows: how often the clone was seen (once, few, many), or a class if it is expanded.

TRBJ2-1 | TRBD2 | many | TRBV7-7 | CASSAGLAGPNEQFF | TGTGCTAGCAGCGCCGGACTAGCGGGACCCAATGAGCAGTTCTTC
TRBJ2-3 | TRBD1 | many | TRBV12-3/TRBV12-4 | CASSFFSSGQPTDTQYF | TGTGCCAGCAGTTTTTTCTCCTCGGGACAGCCGACAGATACGCAGTATTTT
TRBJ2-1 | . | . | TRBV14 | CASTQGHTSNEQFF | TGTGCCAGCACCCAAGGGCACACCTCCAATGAGCAGTTCTTC
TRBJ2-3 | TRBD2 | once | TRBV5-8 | CASSLEASGVLTDTQYF | TGTGCCAGCAGCTTGGAAGCTAGCGGGGTTCTCACAGATACGCAGTATTTT
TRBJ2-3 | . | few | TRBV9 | CASSVGPSTDTQYF | TGTGCCAGCAGCGTAGGGCCTAGCACAGATACGCAGTATTTT
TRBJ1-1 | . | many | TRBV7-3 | CASSLTGRMNTEAFF | TGTGCCAGCAGCTTAACGGGCAGGATGAACACTGAAGCTTTCTTT
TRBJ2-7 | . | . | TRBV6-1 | CASSESAGAGAYEQYF | TGTGCCAGCAGTGAATCAGCAGGGGCGGGGGCCTACGAGCAGTACTTC
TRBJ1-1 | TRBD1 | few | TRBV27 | CASSLVDRGGTEAFF | TGTGCCAGCAGTTTGGTCGACAGGGGAGGGACTGAAGCTTTCTTT
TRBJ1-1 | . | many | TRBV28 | CASSLSAGNTEAFF | TGTGCCAGCAGTTTATCGGCAGGGAACACTGAAGCTTTCTTT
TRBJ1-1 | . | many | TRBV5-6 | CASSQGRWNTEAFF | TGTGCCAGCAGCCAGGGACGTTGGAACACTGAAGCTTTCTTT
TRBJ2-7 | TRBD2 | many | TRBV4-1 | CASSLLRGGTYEQYF | TGCGCCAGCAGTCTACTGCGGGGGGGAACCTACGAGCAGTACTTC
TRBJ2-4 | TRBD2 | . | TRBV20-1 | CSARDSSGWGNIQYF | TGCAGTGCTAGAGATAGTAGCGGGTGGGGTAACATTCAGTACTTC
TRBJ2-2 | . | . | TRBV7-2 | CASSPTGYTGELFF | TGTGCCAGCAGCCCTACAGGGTACACCGGGGAGCTGTTTTTT
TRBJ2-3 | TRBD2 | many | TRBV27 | CASSLGTSGRTQYF | TGTGCCAGCAGTTTAGGGACTAGCGGGAGGACGCAGTATTTT
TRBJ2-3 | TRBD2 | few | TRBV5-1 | CASSMGLAGVSDTQYF | TGCGCCAGCAGCATGGGACTAGCGGGAGTTTCCGATACGCAGTATTTT
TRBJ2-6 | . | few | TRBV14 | CASSPSGANVLTF | TGTGCCAGCAGCCCCTCTGGGGCCAACGTCCTGACTTTC
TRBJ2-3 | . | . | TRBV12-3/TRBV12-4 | CASSFALGSTDTQYF | TGTGCCAGCAGTTTCGCCCTTGGTAGCACAGATACGCAGTATTTT
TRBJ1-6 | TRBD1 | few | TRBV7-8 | CASSSPGGRNSPLHF | TGTGCCAGCAGCTCCCCAGGGGGCAGGAATTCACCCCTCCACTTT
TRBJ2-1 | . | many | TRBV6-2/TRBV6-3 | CASSELAPPEQFF | TGTGCCAGCTCGGAGCTAGCGCCTCCGGAGCAGTTCTTC
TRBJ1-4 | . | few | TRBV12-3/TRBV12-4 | CASSLQGINEKLFF | TGTGCCAGCAGTTTGCAGGGGATTAATGAAAAACTGTTTTTT
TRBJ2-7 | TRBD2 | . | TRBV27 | CASTNSGGLVSEQYF | TGTGCCAGCACTAACAGCGGGGGACTAGTTTCCGAGCAGTACTTC
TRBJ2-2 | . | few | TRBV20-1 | CSAQNLRDNDYTGELFF | TGCAGTGCGCAGAACCTCCGGGACAACGATTACACCGGGGAGCTGTTTTTT
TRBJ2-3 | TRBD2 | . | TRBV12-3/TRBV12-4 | CASSPQGLAEDTQYF | TGTGCCAGCAGCCCCCAAGGTCTAGCGGAAGATACGCAGTATTTT
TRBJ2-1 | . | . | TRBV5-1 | CASSLRWDEQFF | TGCGCCAGCAGCTTGCGGTGGGATGAGCAGTTCTTC
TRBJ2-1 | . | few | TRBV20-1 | CSARARYNEQFF | TGCAGTGCTAGAGCCAGGTACAATGAGCAGTTCTTC
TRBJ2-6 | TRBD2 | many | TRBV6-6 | CASSPGTRLSGANVLTF | TGTGCCAGCAGCCCCGGGACTAGACTCTCTGGGGCCAACGTCCTGACTTTC
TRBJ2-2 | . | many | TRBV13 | CASSLFKQNTGELFF | TGTGCCAGCAGCTTATTCAAACAGAACACCGGGGAGCTGTTTTTT
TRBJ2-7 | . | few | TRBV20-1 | CSASVTSYEQYF | TGCAGTGCTAGTGTAACCTCCTACGAGCAGTACTTC
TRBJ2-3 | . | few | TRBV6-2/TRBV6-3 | CASSYRQVAGTQYF | TGTGCCAGCAGTTACCGACAAGTTGCGGGTACGCAGTATTTT
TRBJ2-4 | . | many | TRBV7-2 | CASSTLSGGFAKNIQYF | TGTGCCAGCAGCACACTTTCGGGGGGCTTTGCCAAAAACATTCAGTACTTC